This TCR beta chain was identified during a study of T cells in Graves' hyperthyroidism and ophthalmopathy. Uncontrolled infection, other autoimmune disease, pregnancy or lactation led to exclusion. Used for diagnoses were clinical symptoms, serum thyroxine and TRAb, thyroid ultrasound and orbital computed tomography. From RNA transcripts, TCR beta CDR3 regions were amplified. In the first-round RT-PCR of the TCR CDR3, the HTBI primer set was used. TCRdb re-analysed the multiplex PCR reads in MiXCR, keeping a single row per CDR3 protein. Of 650,000 to 850,000 distinct CDR3 sequences in the sample, approximately 18% were seen once. This clonotype was counted only a few times. Its target is unknown. At one end, the junction sequence differs from germline, possibly due to a read error. Broader study findings: Most clonotypes expanded in the thyroid (above 0.001) were also present in blood. The model anticipated ophthalmopathy a median approximately 6.6 months pre-onset.

The source is a woman aged 45-65 years with Graves' hyperthyroidism that later progressed to Graves' ophthalmopathy. The sequenced sample was blood.

The CDR3 loop is CASSPRQGNTETFF. The CDR3 DNA is TGTGCCAGCAGCCCGAGACAGGGTAACACTGAAACTTTCTTT. The chain joins TRBV7-2 to TRBJ1-1, with TRBD1 matching over 7 bases. Germline loops: CDR1 SGHTA, CDR2 FQGNSA. The CDR3 has 14 amino acids.